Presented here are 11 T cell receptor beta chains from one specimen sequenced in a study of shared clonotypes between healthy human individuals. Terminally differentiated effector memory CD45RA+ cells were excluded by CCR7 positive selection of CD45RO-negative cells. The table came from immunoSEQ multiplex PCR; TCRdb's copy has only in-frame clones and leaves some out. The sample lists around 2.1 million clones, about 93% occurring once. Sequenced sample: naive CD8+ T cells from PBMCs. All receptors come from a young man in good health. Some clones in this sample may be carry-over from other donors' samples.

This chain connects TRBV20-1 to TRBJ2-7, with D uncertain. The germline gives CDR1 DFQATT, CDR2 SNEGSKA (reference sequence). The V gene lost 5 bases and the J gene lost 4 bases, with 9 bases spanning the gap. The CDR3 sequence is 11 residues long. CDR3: CSAPSLYEQYF. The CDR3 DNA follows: TGCAGTGCTCCTTCTCTTTACGAGCAGTACTTC.

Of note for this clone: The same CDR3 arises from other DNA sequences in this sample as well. CDR3 nucleotide sequence: TGTGCCAGCAGTTTCGGCGGGGGGAATGAGCAGTTCTTC. It specifies CASSFGGGNEQFF. This chain links TRBV27 with TRBJ2-1; 8 positions match TRBD2. This CDR3 spans 13 amino acids. Trimming took 3 bases from V and 7 from J; bases not matched to a gene: 2. Germline CDR1 MNHEY, CDR2 SMNVEV (reference sequence).

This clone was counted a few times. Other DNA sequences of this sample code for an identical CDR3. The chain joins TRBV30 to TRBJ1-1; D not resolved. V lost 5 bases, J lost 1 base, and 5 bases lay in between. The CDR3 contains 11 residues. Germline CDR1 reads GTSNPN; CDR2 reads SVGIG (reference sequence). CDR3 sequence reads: CAWARNTEAFF. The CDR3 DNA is TGTGCCTGGGCCCGGAACACTGAAGCTTTCTTT.

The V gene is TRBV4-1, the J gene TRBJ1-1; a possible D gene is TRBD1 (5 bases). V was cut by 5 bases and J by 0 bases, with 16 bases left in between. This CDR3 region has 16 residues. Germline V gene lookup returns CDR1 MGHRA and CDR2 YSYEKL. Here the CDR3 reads CASSKASTDLNTEAFF. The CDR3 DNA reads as TGCGCCAGCAGCAAGGCTTCGACAGACCTGAACACTGAAGCTTTCTTT.

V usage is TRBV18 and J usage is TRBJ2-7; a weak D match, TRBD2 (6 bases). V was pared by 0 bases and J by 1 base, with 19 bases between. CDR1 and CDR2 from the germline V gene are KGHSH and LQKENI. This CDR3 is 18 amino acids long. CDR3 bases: TGTGCCAGCTCACCACCCTGGGCTACGGCGGGACCGTCCTACGAGCAGTACTTC. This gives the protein CASSPPWATAGPSYEQYF.

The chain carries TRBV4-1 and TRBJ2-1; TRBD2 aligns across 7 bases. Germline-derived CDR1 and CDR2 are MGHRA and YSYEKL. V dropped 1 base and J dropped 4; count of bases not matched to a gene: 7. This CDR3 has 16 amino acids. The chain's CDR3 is CASSQVPSGEYNEQFF. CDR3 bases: TGCGCCAGCAGCCAAGTCCCTAGCGGAGAGTACAATGAGCAGTTCTTC.

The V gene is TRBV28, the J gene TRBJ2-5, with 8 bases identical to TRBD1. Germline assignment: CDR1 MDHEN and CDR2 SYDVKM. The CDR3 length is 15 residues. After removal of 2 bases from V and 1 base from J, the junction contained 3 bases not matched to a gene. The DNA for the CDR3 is TGTGCCAGCAGTTTAGGGGACAGGACCCAAGAGACCCAGTACTTC. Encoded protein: CASSLGDRTQETQYF.

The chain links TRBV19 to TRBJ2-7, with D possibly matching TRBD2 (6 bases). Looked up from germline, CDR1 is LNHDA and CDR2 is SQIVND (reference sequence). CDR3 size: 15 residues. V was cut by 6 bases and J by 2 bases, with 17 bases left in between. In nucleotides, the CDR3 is TGTGCCAGTAGCGACGGCGGGACCTACCCCTACGAGCAGTACTTC. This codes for CASSDGGTYPYEQYF. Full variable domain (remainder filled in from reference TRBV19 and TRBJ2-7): DGGITQSPKYLFRKEGQNVTLSCEQNLNHDAMYWYRQDPGQGLRLIYYSQIVNDFQKGDIAEGYSVSREKKESFPLTVTSAQKNPTAFYLCASSDGGTYPYEQYFGPGTRLTVT.

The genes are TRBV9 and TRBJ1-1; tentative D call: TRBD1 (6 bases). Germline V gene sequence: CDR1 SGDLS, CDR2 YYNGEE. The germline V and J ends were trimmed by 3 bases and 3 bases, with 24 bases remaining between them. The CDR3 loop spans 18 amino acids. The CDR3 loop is CASSDPLGGPQGDTEAFF. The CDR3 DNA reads TGTGCCAGCAGCGACCCCCTGGGGGGCCCCCAGGGCGACACTGAAGCTTTCTTT.

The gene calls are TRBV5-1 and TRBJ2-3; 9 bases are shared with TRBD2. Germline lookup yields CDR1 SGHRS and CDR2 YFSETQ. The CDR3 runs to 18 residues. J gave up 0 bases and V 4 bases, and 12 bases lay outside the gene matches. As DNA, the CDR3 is TGCGCCAGCAGCGTTTCGGCTACTAGCGGGCAAAGCACAGATACGCAGTATTTT. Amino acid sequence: CASSVSATSGQSTDTQYF.

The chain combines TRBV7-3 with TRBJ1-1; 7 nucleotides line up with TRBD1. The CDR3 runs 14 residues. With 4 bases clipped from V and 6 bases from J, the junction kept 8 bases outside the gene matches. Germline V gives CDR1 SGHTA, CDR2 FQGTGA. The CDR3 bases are TGTGCCAGCAGCTCCCGACAGGGTGGGGCTGAAGCTTTCTTT. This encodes CASSSRQGGAEAFF. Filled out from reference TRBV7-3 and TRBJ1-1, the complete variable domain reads GAGVSQTPSNKVTEKGKYVELRCDPISGHTALYWYRQSLGQGPEFLIYFQGTGAADDSGLPNDRFFAVRPEGSVSTLKIQRTERGDSAVYLCASSSRQGGAEAFFGQGTRLTVV.